One and the same sample provided the 9 T cell receptor beta chains below, sequenced in a study of blood T cell repertoires in COVID-19. Using immunoSEQ multiplex PCR, the repertoire was profiled, and TCRdb retains in-frame clones only, with some absent. The sample holds roughly 250,000 clones, about 93% seen once. The specimen sequenced was PBMCs or T cells enriched from blood (not recorded which). These receptors originate from a woman between 18 and 30 years old who had recovered from COVID-19.

This chain links TRBV4-1 with TRBJ2-1; TRBD2 aligns across 10 bases. V dropped 0 bases and J dropped 9; count of bases not matched to a gene: 8. Germline V lookup: CDR1 MGHRA, CDR2 YSYEKL. The CDR3 runs to 16 residues. CDR3 sequence reads: CASSQELLAGNIEQFF. For the CDR3, the DNA is TGCGCCAGCAGCCAAGAATTACTAGCGGGGAATATTGAGCAGTTCTTC.

This clone has a handful of counts. V gene TRBV5-1 combines with J gene TRBJ2-7; the D gene is possibly TRBD2 (5 bases). Trimming removed 1 base at V and 1 base at J, with 6 bases between. There are 13 residues in the CDR3. Looked up from germline, CDR1 is SGHRS and CDR2 is YFSETQ. The CDR3 nucleotides read TGCGCCAGCAGCTTGACGGGGTCCTACGAGCAGTACTTC. Translation gives CASSLTGSYEQYF.

The chain has TRBV29-1 and TRBJ1-2, with D perhaps matching TRBD1 (6 bases). The CDR3 totals 13 residues. CDR1 is SQVTM and CDR2 is ANQGSEA in the germline V gene. V was clipped by 6 bases and J by 2 bases, with 13 bases between them. CDR3 amino acids: CSVTGGANYGYTF. The CDR3 nucleotides are TGCAGCGTCACCGGGGGGGCGAACTATGGCTACACCTTC.

The rearrangement uses TRBV27 and TRBJ2-7; 8 nucleotides line up with TRBD1. The CDR3 extends over 16 amino acids. J was trimmed by 4 bases and V by 4 bases; bases with no gene match: 12. CDR1 is MNHEY and CDR2 is SMNVEV in the germline V gene (reference sequence). This chain's CDR3 is CASSSLTGVTMYEQYF. CDR3 in DNA: TGTGCCAGCAGTTCATTGACAGGGGTTACTATGTACGAGCAGTACTTC.

The rearrangement uses TRBV27 and TRBJ1-4; a weak D match, TRBD1 (5 bases). The CDR3 is 13 amino acids. Germline values: CDR1 MNHEY, CDR2 SMNVEV (reference sequence). V was trimmed by 4 bases and J by 6 bases, leaving 9 bases between them. CDR3 loop: CASSWSGYEKLFF. CDR3 bases: TGTGCCAGCAGTTGGTCAGGGTATGAAAAACTGTTTTTT.

The rearrangement joins TRBV14 to TRBJ2-1, with D uncertain. Germline V gene data show CDR1 as SGHDN and CDR2 as FVKESK. Trimming took off 0 bases at V and 1 base at J, with 7 bases between the two ends. The CDR3 has 15 residues. The CDR3 protein is CASSQDLGSYNEQFF. The CDR3 DNA follows: TGTGCCAGCAGCCAAGATCTAGGATCCTACAATGAGCAGTTCTTC. Drawing the rest from reference TRBV14 and TRBJ2-1, the complete variable domain is EAGVTQFPSHSVIEKGQTVTLRCDPISGHDNLYWYRRVMGKEIKFLLHFVKESKQDESGMPNNRFLAERTGGTYSTLKVQPAELEDSGVYFCASSQDLGSYNEQFFGPGTRLTVL.

The chain uses TRBV19 and TRBJ2-3; tentative D call: TRBD1 (6 bases). The CDR3 runs to 13 residues. V dropped 6 bases and J dropped 2 bases, with 9 bases sitting between them. Germline-derived CDR1 and CDR2 are LNHDA and SQIVND (reference sequence). The CDR3 nucleotides read TGTGCCAGTAGGCCAGGGGCCACAGATACGCAGTATTTT. This encodes CASRPGATDTQYF.

The genes are TRBV4-3 and TRBJ2-1, with TRBD2 matching over 14 bases. The junction had 5 bases not matched to a gene; V was cut back by 2 bases and J by 8 bases. Germline V gene data show CDR1 as LGHNA and CDR2 as YSLEER. The CDR3 extends over 16 amino acids. The CDR3 reads CASSQTRLAGGHEQFF. CDR3 DNA sequence: TGCGCCAGCAGCCAAACTAGACTAGCGGGGGGGCATGAGCAGTTCTTC.

The chain links TRBV7-2 to TRBJ1-6; TRBD1 might be the D (5 bases). V was clipped by 1 base and J by 6 bases, with 10 bases between them. Germline V gene data show CDR1 as SGHTA and CDR2 as FQGNSA. The CDR3 spans 15 residues. The CDR3 loop is CASSLVVRGNSPLHF. The CDR3, as DNA: TGTGCCAGCAGCTTAGTTGTAAGGGGTAATTCACCCCTCCACTTT.